What follows are 22 T cell receptor beta chains derived from one specimen sequenced in a study of identical twins. Using its own MiXCR run on the 5' RACE reads, TCRdb lists one record per CDR3 protein. This sample has 700,000 to 950,000 distinct CDR3 sequences, with approximately 13% found just once. This sample also appeared in a second study, on yellow fever vaccine responses in identical twins.

Sample: PBMCs. The receptor source for this set is a woman aged 18-29 years in good health.

This clonotype was counted between two and nine times. The chain carries TRBV20-1 and TRBJ1-2; 7 bases align to TRBD1. The germline gives CDR1 DFQATT, CDR2 SNEGSKA (reference sequence). This CDR3 comprises 12 residues. V trimming: 5 bases; J trimming: 3 bases; junction bases outside the gene matches: 3. As DNA, the CDR3 is TGCAGTGCTGTCGACAGGGACTATGGCTACACCTTC. This translates into CSAVDRDYGYTF.

As for this clonotype: Germline and junction disagree at one end, which may indicate a read error. The chain carries TRBV4-1 and TRBJ2-1; the D call may be TRBD1 or TRBD2 (5 bases each). The germline V gene has CDR1 MGHRA and CDR2 YSYEKL. The CDR3 totals 16 residues. The CDR3 DNA reads TGCGCCAGCTGCCAAGGACCGGGGCCCTGGAACAATGAGCAGTTCTTC. It encodes CASCQGPGPWNNEQFF.

This clonotype has a handful of counts. This chain connects TRBV11-2 to TRBJ2-5, with 7 positions matching TRBD2. The CDR3 covers 15 residues. Per the germline V gene, CDR1 is SGHAT and CDR2 is FQNNGV. V dropped 4 bases and J dropped 4; count of bases not matched to a gene: 9. CDR3 sequence (DNA): TGTGCCAGCAGCTACCAGCGGGGTTGGGGAGAGACCCAGTACTTC. Its protein product is CASSYQRGWGETQYF.

Here the CDR3 DNA reads TGTGCCAGCAGTCTGAGACTAGCGGGAGCTTCCAATGAGCAGTTCTTC. It specifies CASSLRLAGASNEQFF. V is TRBV12-3 or TRBV12-4 and J is TRBJ2-1; 12 bases align to TRBD2. After removal of 5 bases from V and 6 bases from J, the junction contained 8 bases not matched to a gene. CDR3 size: 16 residues.

The chain links TRBV15 to TRBJ2-5; 7 bases agree with TRBD2. J was trimmed by 1 base and V by 6 bases; bases with no gene match: 2. Germline V lookup: CDR1 LNHNV, CDR2 YYDKDF (reference sequence). The CDR3 is 13 residues long. The CDR3 is CATSREAQETQYF. Written as DNA, the CDR3 is TGTGCCACCAGTCGGGAGGCCCAAGAGACCCAGTACTTC. Full variable domain (outside the CDR3, taken from reference TRBV15 and TRBJ2-5): DAMVIQNPRYQVTQFGKPVTLSCSQTLNHNVMYWYQQKSSQAPKLLFHYYDKDFNNEADTPDNFQSRRPNTSFCFLDIRSPGLGDTAMYLCATSREAQETQYFGPGTRLLVL.

This clonotype has a count of ten or more. The genes are TRBV27 and TRBJ2-1; 7 nucleotides line up with TRBD2. Trimming at V came to 7 bases and at J to 6 bases, leaving 0 bases not matched to a gene. The CDR3 extends over 11 amino acids. Germline V gene lookup returns CDR1 MNHEY and CDR2 SMNVEV (reference sequence). The CDR3 spells CASTGGNEQFF. CDR3 in DNA: TGTGCCAGCACGGGGGGCAATGAGCAGTTCTTC.

This clonotype was detected only a few times. This chain uses TRBV4-2 with TRBJ2-1, with D tentatively TRBD1 (6 bases). The V end lost 0 bases, the J end lost 7 bases, and 19 bases lay between the germline ends. The CDR3 runs to 17 residues. CDR1 is LGHNA and CDR2 is YNFKEQ in the germline V gene. CDR3 sequence: CASSQDPLTGIMNEQFF. In nucleotides, the CDR3 is TGTGCCAGCAGCCAAGATCCGTTAACAGGGATAATGAATGAGCAGTTCTTC.

This clonotype occurred a few times. V and J are TRBV5-1 and TRBJ2-3; 9 bases fit TRBD2. With 4 bases clipped from V and 3 bases from J, the junction kept 9 bases outside the gene matches. Germline CDR1 is SGHRS and CDR2 is YFSETQ. The CDR3 extends over 16 amino acids. Written as DNA, the CDR3 is TGCGCCAGCAGCGGCGGGGGGGCCGGGTCGACAGATACGCAGTATTTT. Translation: CASSGGGAGSTDTQYF. The variable domain in full, with the rest retrieved from reference TRBV5-1 and TRBJ2-3, is KAGVTQTPRYLIKTRGQQVTLSCSPISGHRSVSWYQQTPGQGLQFLFEYFSETQRNKGNFPGRFSGRQFSNSRSEMNVSTLELGDSALYLCASSGGGAGSTDTQYFGPGTRLTVL.

The chain recombines TRBV24-1 with TRBJ2-2, with D perhaps matching TRBD2 (5 bases). Looked up from germline, CDR1 is KGHDR and CDR2 is SFDVKD. Trimming took off 4 bases at V and 8 bases at J, with 10 bases between the two ends. The CDR3 is made up of 13 amino acids. This CDR3 is CATSDQRDGELFF. The CDR3 DNA follows: TGTGCCACCAGTGACCAGAGGGATGGGGAGCTGTTTTTT.

As concerns this clonotype: A read error may explain this, as a much larger clone is one base away. The chain employs TRBV12-3 or TRBV12-4 and TRBJ2-7, with 7 bases that match TRBD2. The CDR3 is made up of 13 amino acids. CDR3 sequence (DNA): TGTGCCAGCAGTTACCGGGGAGGGAACGAGCACTACGTC. It codes for CASSYRGGNEHYV.

This clonotype was recorded a few times. This rearrangement joins TRBV28 to TRBJ2-5; 7 nucleotides agree with TRBD2. The CDR3 sequence is 16 residues long. The germline V gene encodes CDR1 MDHEN and CDR2 SYDVKM. V shed 4 bases and J 9 bases; nucleotides not matched to a gene: 17. CDR3: CASSSPTSWGGLAQYF. In DNA form, the CDR3 reads TGTGCCAGCAGTTCGCCGACTAGCTGGGGTGGGTTAGCCCAGTACTTC.

This chain links TRBV27 with TRBJ2-1; D gene uncertain. This CDR3 contains 17 residues. Trimming removed 3 bases from V and 0 bases from J, with 15 bases in between. Looked up from germline, CDR1 is MNHEY and CDR2 is SMNVEV (reference sequence). CDR3 loop: CASSFRGLYSSYNEQFF. CDR3 DNA sequence: TGTGCCAGCAGTTTCCGTGGTCTATATAGCTCCTACAATGAGCAGTTCTTC.

The J gene is TRBJ2-2, the V gene TRBV12-3 or TRBV12-4; 10 bases are a match to TRBD1. The CDR3 loop spans 15 amino acids. V lost 3 bases and J lost 6; bases outside the gene matches: 4. In nucleotides, the CDR3 is TGTGCCAGCAGTTTTAGGGACAGGGGTTCCGGGGAGCTGTTTTTT. It yields the protein CASSFRDRGSGELFF.

There are a few counts of this clonotype. This chain links TRBV12-3 or TRBV12-4 with TRBJ2-7; 7 bases fit TRBD1. V was pared by 2 bases and J by 1 base, with 5 bases of the junction left unmatched. The CDR3 is 15 amino acids. The chain's CDR3 is CASSLMRQGSYEQYF. For the CDR3, the DNA is TGTGCCAGCAGTTTAATGAGACAGGGTTCCTACGAGCAGTACTTC.

The chain employs TRBV7-7 and TRBJ1-6; D is perhaps TRBD1 (6 bases). V was shortened by 5 bases and J by 7 bases, with 9 bases between the two germline ends. Germline V lookup: CDR1 SSHAT, CDR2 FNYEAQ (reference sequence). The CDR3 runs 13 residues. The CDR3 bases are TGTGCCAGCAGCACGGACAGAAATTCACCCCTCCACTTT. Its protein product is CASSTDRNSPLHF.

The rearrangement uses TRBV6-5 and TRBJ2-7, with a weak D call TRBD1 (6 bases). Looked up from germline, CDR1 is MNHEY and CDR2 is SVGAGI. The CDR3 spans 15 residues. V was trimmed by 0 bases and J by 6 bases, leaving 15 bases between them. The CDR3 loop is CASSYSTDRPREQYF. CDR3 bases: TGTGCCAGCAGTTACTCGACTGACAGGCCCCGCGAGCAGTACTTC.

V gene TRBV11-3 combines with J gene TRBJ1-5, with D unclear. V shed 11 bases and J shed 6 bases, with 8 bases lying between them. The CDR3 totals 10 residues. Germline V gene sequence: CDR1 SGHNT, CDR2 YENEEA. CDR3: CALAGQPQHF. As DNA, the CDR3 is TGTGCCCTCGCAGGTCAGCCCCAGCATTTT.

This clonotype was observed a handful of times. This chain connects TRBV6-4 to TRBJ2-3; 7 nucleotides match TRBD2. Germline-derived CDR1 and CDR2 are MRHNA and SNTAGT. The ends lost 4 bases at V and 1 base at J; junction bases unmatched: 5. This CDR3 is 15 amino acids long. DNA for the CDR3: TGTGCCAGCAGTGGATCTGCGGGGGGCACAGATACGCAGTATTTT. This translates into CASSGSAGGTDTQYF.

This clonotype showed up just a few times. The rearrangement uses TRBV4-1 and TRBJ1-1; tentatively, D is TRBD1 (6 bases). The CDR3 consists of 15 residues. From germline, CDR1 is MGHRA and CDR2 YSYEKL. V dropped 3 bases and J dropped 0 bases, with 11 bases sitting between them. The CDR3 DNA reads TGCGCCAGCAGCCACCCAGACAGGATGAACACTGAAGCTTTCTTT. This encodes CASSHPDRMNTEAFF.

This clonotype showed up many times. V usage is TRBV29-1 and J usage is TRBJ1-1, with no clear D. The V and J ends lost 7 bases and 3 bases respectively, with 18 bases between them. The CDR3 contains 14 residues. Germline assignment: CDR1 SQVTM and CDR2 ANQGSEA. The DNA of the CDR3 is TGCAGCGGCGGGCGGTTAGGACGGGACACTGAAGCTTTCTTT. This translates into CSGGRLGRDTEAFF.

This clonotype was seen a few times. The V and J genes are TRBV20-1 and TRBJ2-5; 7 positions match TRBD1. This CDR3 contains 17 residues. In germline, CDR1 is DFQATT, CDR2 SNEGSKA (reference sequence). V shed 5 bases and J 4 bases; nucleotides not matched to a gene: 19. The DNA for the CDR3 is TGCAGTGCTCCTTCCGACAGGGCGAGAGTCGGAGGAGAGACCCAGTACTTC. Translation gives CSAPSDRARVGGETQYF.

This clonotype was found a few times. The chain is built from TRBV28 and TRBJ1-1; D uncertain. Germline V gives CDR1 MDHEN, CDR2 SYDVKM. V was trimmed by 1 base and J by 0 bases, leaving 9 bases between them. This CDR3 contains 15 residues. This CDR3 reads CASSLSTEMNTEAFF. For the CDR3, the DNA is TGTGCCAGCAGTTTATCTACCGAGATGAACACTGAAGCTTTCTTT.